The entry below gives a single T cell receptor (beta chain) sequence along with its context. The CDR3 covers 14 residues. Germline-derived CDR1 and CDR2 are MNHNS and SASEGT. Trimming stripped 8 bases from V and 4 bases from J, with 17 bases between. The sample belongs to a study of technical replicates of blood from a handful of donors. Sequencing used immunoSEQ multiplex PCR; TCRdb keeps in-frame clones, though not all of them. This table holds 85,000 or so clones, nearly 95% found once. Sequenced sample: T cells isolated from PBMCs. The source of this sequence is a human donor in good health. The chain combines TRBV6-1 with TRBJ1-2; a weak D match, TRBD1 (5 bases). CDR3 DNA sequence: TGTGCCAGCGAGGACGGGCAGGGACTCTATGGCTACACCTTC. Translating gives CASEDGQGLYGYTF.